This is a list of T cell receptor beta chains from one sample in a study of vaccination and CD4 T cells after COVID-19. Their antigens remain unidentified. TCRdb recomputed calls from the PCR reads with MiXCR, one row per CDR3 protein. The sample includes about 10,000 distinct CDR3 sequences, over 25% of them seen just once. The source material was CD4+ T cells from blood, cultured in vitro, sampled after SARS-CoV-2 vaccination. These TCRs come from a human donor who had recovered from COVID-19. Each CDR3 is given with its conserved first and last residue. Each record gives: clone size, V gene, CDR3 protein. Only part of the rows carry a size: once, few, many, or a class if the clone is expanded.

clone_size: NA; v_call: TRBV7-2; cdr3_aa: CASSRQGVSTGELFF
clone_size: NA; v_call: TRBV28; cdr3_aa: CASSLDSYNEQFF
clone_size: NA; v_call: TRBV30; cdr3_aa: CAWSVPGSKNTEAFF
clone_size: few; v_call: TRBV7-9; cdr3_aa: CASSLPPGLAGGTPYNEQFF
clone_size: few; v_call: TRBV20-1; cdr3_aa: CSARAPRGTYEQYF
clone_size: NA; v_call: TRBV28; cdr3_aa: CASSPSQTASYEQYF
clone_size: NA; v_call: TRBV19; cdr3_aa: CASSMTSGGLPRTDTQYF
clone_size: NA; v_call: TRBV28; cdr3_aa: CASSVRLAGSYEQYF
clone_size: few; v_call: TRBV7-2; cdr3_aa: CASSPRTGADIQYF
clone_size: NA; v_call: TRBV7-6; cdr3_aa: CASSQSGAGTGELFF
clone_size: NA; v_call: TRBV2; cdr3_aa: CASGPEVSYNEQFF
clone_size: large; v_call: TRBV20-1; cdr3_aa: CSAHRAHRNTEAFF
clone_size: NA; v_call: TRBV30; cdr3_aa: CAWSVQVAGVSDTQYF
clone_size: NA; v_call: TRBV7-6; cdr3_aa: CASSLRVTGLAGGMDNEQFF
clone_size: few; v_call: TRBV6-1; cdr3_aa: CASSGRVRSYNEQFF
clone_size: NA; v_call: TRBV5-6; cdr3_aa: CASSEQGNQPQHF
clone_size: NA; v_call: TRBV18; cdr3_aa: CASSLDRGSNQPQHF
clone_size: few; v_call: TRBV5-4; cdr3_aa: CASSLARGDSPLHF